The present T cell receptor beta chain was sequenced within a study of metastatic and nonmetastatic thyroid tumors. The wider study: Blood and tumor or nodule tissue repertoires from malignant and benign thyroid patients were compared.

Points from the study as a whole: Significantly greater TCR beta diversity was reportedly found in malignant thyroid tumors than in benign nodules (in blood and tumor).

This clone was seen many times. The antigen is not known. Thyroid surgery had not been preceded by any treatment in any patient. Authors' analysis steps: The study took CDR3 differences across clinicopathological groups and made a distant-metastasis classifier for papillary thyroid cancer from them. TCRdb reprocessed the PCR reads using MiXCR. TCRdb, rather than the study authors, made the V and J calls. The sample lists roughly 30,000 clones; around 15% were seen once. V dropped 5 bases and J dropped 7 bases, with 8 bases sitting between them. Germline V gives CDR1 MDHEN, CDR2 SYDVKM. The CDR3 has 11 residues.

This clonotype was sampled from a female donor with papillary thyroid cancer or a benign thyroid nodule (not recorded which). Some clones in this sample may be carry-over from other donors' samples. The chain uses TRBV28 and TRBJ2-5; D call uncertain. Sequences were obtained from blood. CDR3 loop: CASSGITTQYF. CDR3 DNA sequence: TGTGCCAGCAGTGGGATAACGACCCAGTACTTC. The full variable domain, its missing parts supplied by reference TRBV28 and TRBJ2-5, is DVKVTQSSRYLVKRTGEKVFLECVQDMDHENMFWYRQDPGLGLRLIYFSYDVKMKEKGDIPEGYSVSREKKERFSLILESASTNQTSMYLCASSGITTQYFGPGTRLLVL.